This TCR beta chain was sequenced in a study of CD4 T cells in relation to SARS-CoV-2 and coronaviruses. Study background: PBMCs were cultured with antigen for roughly 10 days before TCR beta sequencing.

This CDR3 is 18 amino acids long. Losses at the gene ends were 2 bases for V and 4 bases for J; bases not matched to a gene: 12. Germline CDR1 and CDR2: MNHEY and SVGEGT. Study-level points and caveats: Memory recall responses, not primary responses primed in culture, are what the assay detects.

The method was immunoSEQ multiplex PCR; TCRdb's version includes in-frame clones alone and lacks a portion of them. Of about 36,000 clones in the sample, more than 60% were seen once. Naive and memory CD4+ T cells came from enriched cryopreserved PBMCs. With respect to this clone: What it binds is not known.

Sequenced input: memory CD4+ T cells from PBMCs, cultured in vitro. The rearrangement joins TRBV6-2 or TRBV6-3 to TRBJ2-7, with 12 positions matching TRBD2. The TCR originated in an adult with COVID-19. DNA of the CDR3: TGTGCCAGCAGTTACGGGGGATGGACTAGCGGGGATATTTACGAGCAGTACTTC. Protein product: CASSYGGWTSGDIYEQYF.